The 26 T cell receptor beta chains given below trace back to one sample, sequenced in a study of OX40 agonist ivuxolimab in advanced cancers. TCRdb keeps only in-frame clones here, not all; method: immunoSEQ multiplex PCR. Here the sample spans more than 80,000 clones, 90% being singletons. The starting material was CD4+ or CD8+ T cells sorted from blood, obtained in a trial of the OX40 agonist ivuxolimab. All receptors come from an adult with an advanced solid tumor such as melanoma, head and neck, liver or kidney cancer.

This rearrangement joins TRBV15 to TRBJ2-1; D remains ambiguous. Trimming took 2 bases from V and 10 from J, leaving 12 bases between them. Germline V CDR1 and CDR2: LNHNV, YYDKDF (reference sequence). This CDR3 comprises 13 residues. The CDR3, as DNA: TGTGCCACCAGCAGACAAAAGTTCGGGGAGCAGTTCTTC. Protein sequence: CATSRQKFGEQFF.

The CDR3 DNA follows: TGCGCCAGCAGCCAAGTGGGAGGCAATCAGCCCCAGCATTTT. This translates into CASSQVGGNQPQHF. The chain carries TRBV4-3 and TRBJ1-5; no clear D. This CDR3 contains 14 residues. Germline CDR1 and CDR2: LGHNA and YSLEER. V lost 1 base and J lost 2, with 6 bases in between.

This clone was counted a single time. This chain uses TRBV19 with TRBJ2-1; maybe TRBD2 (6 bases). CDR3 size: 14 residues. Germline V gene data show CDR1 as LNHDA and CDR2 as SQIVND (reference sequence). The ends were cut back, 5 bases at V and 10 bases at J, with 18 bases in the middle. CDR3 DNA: TGTGCCAGTAGTTGGGACTCCAGCCGCTGGGAGCAGTTCTTC. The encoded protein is CASSWDSSRWEQFF.

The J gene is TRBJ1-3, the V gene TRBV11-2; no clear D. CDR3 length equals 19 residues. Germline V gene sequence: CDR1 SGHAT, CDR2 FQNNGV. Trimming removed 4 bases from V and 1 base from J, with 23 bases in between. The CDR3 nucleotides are TGTGCCAGCAGCTCACACTTCCAATACAGCGAAAGTTCTGGAAACACCATATATTTT. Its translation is CASSSHFQYSESSGNTIYF.

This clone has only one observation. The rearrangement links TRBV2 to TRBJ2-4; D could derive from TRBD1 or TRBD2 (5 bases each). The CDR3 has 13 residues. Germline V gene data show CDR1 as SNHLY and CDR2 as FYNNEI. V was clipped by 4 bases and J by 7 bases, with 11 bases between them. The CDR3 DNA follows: TGTGCCAGCAGTGCAGGGACCGGGAACATTCAGTACTTC. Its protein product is CASSAGTGNIQYF.

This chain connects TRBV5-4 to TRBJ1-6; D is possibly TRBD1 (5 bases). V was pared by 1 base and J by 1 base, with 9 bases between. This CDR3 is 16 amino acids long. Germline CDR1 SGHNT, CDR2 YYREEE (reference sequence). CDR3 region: CASSLKGDSYNSPLHF. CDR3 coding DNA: TGTGCCAGCAGCTTGAAAGGGGATTCCTATAATTCACCCCTCCACTTT.

CDR3 DNA: TGCGCCAGCAGCCAAGGACAGGATCACTCTGGAAACACCATATATTTT. Protein sequence: CASSQGQDHSGNTIYF. The chain links TRBV4-3 to TRBJ1-3, with a weak D call TRBD1 (6 bases). Germline values: CDR1 LGHNA, CDR2 YSLEER. The CDR3 spans 16 residues. The V and J ends lost 1 base and 0 bases respectively, with 10 bases between them.

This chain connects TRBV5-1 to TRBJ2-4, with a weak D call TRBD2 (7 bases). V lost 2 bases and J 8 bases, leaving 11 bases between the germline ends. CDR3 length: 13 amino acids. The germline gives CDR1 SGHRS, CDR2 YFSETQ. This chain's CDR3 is CASSFGGRDIQYF. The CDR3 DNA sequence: TGCGCCAGCAGCTTCGGGGGGCGGGACATTCAGTACTTC.

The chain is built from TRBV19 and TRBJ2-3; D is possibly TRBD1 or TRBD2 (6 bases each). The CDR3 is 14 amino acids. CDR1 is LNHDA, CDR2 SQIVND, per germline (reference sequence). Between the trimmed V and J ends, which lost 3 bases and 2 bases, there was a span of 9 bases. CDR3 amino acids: CASSMGGPTDTQYF. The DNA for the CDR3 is TGTGCCAGTAGTATGGGGGGCCCCACAGATACGCAGTATTTT.

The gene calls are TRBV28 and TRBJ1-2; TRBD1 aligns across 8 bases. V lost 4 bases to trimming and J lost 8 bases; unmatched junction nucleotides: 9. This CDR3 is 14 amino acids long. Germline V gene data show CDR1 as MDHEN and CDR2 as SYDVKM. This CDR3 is CASSSSRGLGGYTF. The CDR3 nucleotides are TGTGCCAGCAGTTCTAGCAGGGGGCTCGGCGGCTACACCTTC.

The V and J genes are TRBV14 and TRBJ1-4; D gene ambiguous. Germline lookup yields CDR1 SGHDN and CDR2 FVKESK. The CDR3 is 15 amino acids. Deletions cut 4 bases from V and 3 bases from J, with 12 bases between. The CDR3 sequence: CASSLALAPNEKLFF. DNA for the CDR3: TGTGCCAGCAGCCTGGCCTTGGCCCCTAATGAAAAACTGTTTTTT.

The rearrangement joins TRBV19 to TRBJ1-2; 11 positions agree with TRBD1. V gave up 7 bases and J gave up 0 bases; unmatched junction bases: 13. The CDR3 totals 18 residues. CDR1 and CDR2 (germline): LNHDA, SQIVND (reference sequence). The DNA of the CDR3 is TGTGCCAGTAAAGAATACGGGACAGGGGGACCCTCTAACTATGGCTACACCTTC. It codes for CASKEYGTGGPSNYGYTF. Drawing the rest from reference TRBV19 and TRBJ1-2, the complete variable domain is DGGITQSPKYLFRKEGQNVTLSCEQNLNHDAMYWYRQDPGQGLRLIYYSQIVNDFQKGDIAEGYSVSREKKESFPLTVTSAQKNPTAFYLCASKEYGTGGPSNYGYTFGSGTRLTVV.

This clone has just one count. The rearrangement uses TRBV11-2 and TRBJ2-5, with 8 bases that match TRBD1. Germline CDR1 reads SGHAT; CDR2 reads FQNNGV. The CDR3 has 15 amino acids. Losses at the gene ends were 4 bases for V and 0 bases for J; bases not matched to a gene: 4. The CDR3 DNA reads TGTGCCAGCAGCTCGGGACAGGTGTACCAAGAGACCCAGTACTTC. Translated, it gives CASSSGQVYQETQYF. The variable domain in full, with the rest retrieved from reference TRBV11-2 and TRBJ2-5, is EAGVAQSPRYKIIEKRQSVAFWCNPISGHATLYWYQQILGQGPKLLIQFQNNGVVDDSQLPKDRFSAERLKGVDSTLKIQPAKLEDSAVYLCASSSGQVYQETQYFGPGTRLLVL.

The CDR3 nucleotides are TGTGCCATCAGGGGGACAGGGGGCGATGGGACTGAAGCTTTCTTT. This codes for CAIRGTGGDGTEAFF. V usage is TRBV10-3 and J usage is TRBJ1-1; 12 bases line up with TRBD1. J was trimmed by 5 bases and V by 6 bases; bases with no gene match: 7. The CDR3 loop spans 15 amino acids. Per germline, CDR1 ENHRY and CDR2 SYGVKD.

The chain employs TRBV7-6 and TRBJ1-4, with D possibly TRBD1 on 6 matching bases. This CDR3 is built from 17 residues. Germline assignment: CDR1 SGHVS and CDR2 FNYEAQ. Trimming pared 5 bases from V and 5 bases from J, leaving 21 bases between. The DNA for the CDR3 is TGTGCCAGCAGCCCTGGACAGCCAACAACAAGAAATGAAAAACTGTTTTTT. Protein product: CASSPGQPTTRNEKLFF.

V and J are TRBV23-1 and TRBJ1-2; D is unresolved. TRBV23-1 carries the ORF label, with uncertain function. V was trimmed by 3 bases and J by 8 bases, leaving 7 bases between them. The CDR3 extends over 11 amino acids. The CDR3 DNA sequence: TGCGCCAGCAGTCAGTCTTCAGGCTACACCTTC. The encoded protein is CASSQSSGYTF.

This CDR3 reads CASSKRGAPGPQHF. Written as DNA, the CDR3 is TGTGCCAGCAGCAAGCGCGGGGCCCCGGGGCCCCAGCATTTT. The gene calls are TRBV21-1 and TRBJ1-5. TRBV21-1 is tagged as a pseudogene. The CDR3 has 14 residues.

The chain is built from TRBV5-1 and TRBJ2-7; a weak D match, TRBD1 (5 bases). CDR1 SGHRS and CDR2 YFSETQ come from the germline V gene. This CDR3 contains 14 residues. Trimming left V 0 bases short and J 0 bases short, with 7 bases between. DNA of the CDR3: TGCGCCAGCAGCTTGGGACAGAACTCCTACGAGCAGTACTTC. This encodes CASSLGQNSYEQYF.

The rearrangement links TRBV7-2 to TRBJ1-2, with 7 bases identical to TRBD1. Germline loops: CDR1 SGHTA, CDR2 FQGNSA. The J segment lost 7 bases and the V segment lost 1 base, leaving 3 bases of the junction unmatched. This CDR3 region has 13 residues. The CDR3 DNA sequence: TGTGCCAGCAGCTTAGGGACAGGTGGTGGCTACACCTTC. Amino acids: CASSLGTGGGYTF. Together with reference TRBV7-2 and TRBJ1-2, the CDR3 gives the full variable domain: GAGVSQSPSNKVTEKGKDVELRCDPISGHTALYWYRQSLGQGLEFLIYFQGNSAPDKSGLPSDRFSAERTGGSVSTLTIQRTQQEDSAVYLCASSLGTGGGYTFGSGTRLTVV.

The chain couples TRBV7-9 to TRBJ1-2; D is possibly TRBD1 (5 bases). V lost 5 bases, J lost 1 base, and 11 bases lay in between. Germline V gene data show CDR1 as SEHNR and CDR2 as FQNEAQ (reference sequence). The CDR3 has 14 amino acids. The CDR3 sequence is CASSPGAVNYGYTF. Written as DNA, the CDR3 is TGTGCCAGCAGCCCTGGGGCAGTTAACTATGGCTACACCTTC.

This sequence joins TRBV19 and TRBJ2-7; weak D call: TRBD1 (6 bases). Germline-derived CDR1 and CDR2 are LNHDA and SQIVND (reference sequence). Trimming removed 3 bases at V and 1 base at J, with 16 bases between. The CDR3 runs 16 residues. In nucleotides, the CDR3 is TGTGCCAGTAGTATTTCGTGGGGGCGTTTATCCTACGAGCAGTACTTC. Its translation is CASSISWGRLSYEQYF.

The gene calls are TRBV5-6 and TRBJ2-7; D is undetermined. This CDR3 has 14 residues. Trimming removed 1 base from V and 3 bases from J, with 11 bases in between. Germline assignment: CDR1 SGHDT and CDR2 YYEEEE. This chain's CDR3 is CASSLRIRYYEQYF. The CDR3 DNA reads TGTGCCAGCAGCTTGCGGATCAGATACTACGAGCAGTACTTC.

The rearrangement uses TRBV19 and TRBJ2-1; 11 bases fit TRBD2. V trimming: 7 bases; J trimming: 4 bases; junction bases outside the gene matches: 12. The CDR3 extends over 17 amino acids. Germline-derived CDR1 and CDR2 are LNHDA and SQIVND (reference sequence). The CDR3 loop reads CASTPSGGPRVYNEQFF. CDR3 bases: TGTGCCAGTACCCCTAGCGGGGGGCCCCGGGTTTACAATGAGCAGTTCTTC.

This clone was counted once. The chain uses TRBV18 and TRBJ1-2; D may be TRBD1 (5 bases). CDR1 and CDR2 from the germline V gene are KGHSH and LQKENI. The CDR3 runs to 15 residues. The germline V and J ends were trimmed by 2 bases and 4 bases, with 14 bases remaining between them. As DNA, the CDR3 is TGTGCCAGCTCACCAGGGCAGGGCGACGTCTATGGCTACACCTTC. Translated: CASSPGQGDVYGYTF.

The CDR3 region is CATNDLLRDYGYTF. In DNA, the CDR3 is TGTGCCACCAACGACCTTTTGCGGGACTATGGCTACACCTTC. The chain has TRBV28 and TRBJ1-2; D call uncertain. The V end lost 10 bases, the J end lost 3 bases, and 18 bases lay between the germline ends. Germline V gene lookup returns CDR1 MDHEN and CDR2 SYDVKM. This CDR3 contains 14 residues.

In nucleotides, the CDR3 is TGTGCCAGCAGCTTGACAGGGGGCACCGGGGAGCTGTTTTTT. Its protein is CASSLTGGTGELFF. The chain joins TRBV7-3 to TRBJ2-2; 9 bases are shared with TRBD1. The CDR3 has 14 residues. The V gene end was trimmed by 3 bases and the J gene end by 4 bases; junction bases not matched to a gene: 0. The germline gives CDR1 SGHTA, CDR2 FQGTGA.